The source of this T cell receptor beta chain is a study of regulatory T cells in long-lasting Graves disease. Time point reported: newly diagnosed GD, antithyroid drugs for less than 3 months. From PBMCs, RNA was extracted and then used to make the TCR library. This clonotype has at least ten counts. Construction of TCR beta libraries relied on iRepertoire HTBI primers and on Arm-PCR targeting CDR3 regions. Each CDR3 protein gets one entry after TCRdb re-called the multiplex PCR reads with MiXCR. Of fewer than 400,000 distinct CDR3 sequences in the sample, 15% to 20% are singletons; the top ten hold less than 45%. This receptor was identified in a female donor with Graves disease. Sequences were derived from peripheral blood mononuclear cells (PBMCs), sampled at new diagnosis, from a patient treated with antithyroid drugs.

CDR3 amino acids: CASGGQPEQYF. The CDR3 nucleotides are TGTGCCTCGGGTGGACAGCCAGAGCAGTACTTC. The V gene is TRBV28, the J gene TRBJ2-7; D is perhaps TRBD1 (6 bases). The CDR3 is 11 amino acids. In germline, CDR1 is MDHEN, CDR2 SYDVKM. V shed 11 bases and J shed 7 bases, with 15 bases lying between them.